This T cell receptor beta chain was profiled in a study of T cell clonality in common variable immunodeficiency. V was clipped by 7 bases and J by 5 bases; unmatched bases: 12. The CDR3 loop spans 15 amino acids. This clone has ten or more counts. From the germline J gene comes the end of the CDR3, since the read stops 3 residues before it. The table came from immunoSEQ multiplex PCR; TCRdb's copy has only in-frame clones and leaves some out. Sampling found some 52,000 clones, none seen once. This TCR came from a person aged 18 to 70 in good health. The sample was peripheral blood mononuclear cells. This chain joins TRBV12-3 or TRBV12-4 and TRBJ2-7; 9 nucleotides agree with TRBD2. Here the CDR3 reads CASTLVVAGVNEQYF. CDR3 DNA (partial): TGTGCCAGCACCCTCGTGGTAGCGGGAGTTAACGAG.